The T cell receptor (beta chain) under discussion was sequenced for a study of blood T cell repertoires in COVID-19. Across the study: T cells, B-cell-depleted T cells, or PBMCs supplied cDNA or gDNA.

Categorization into cohorts depended on clinical history that participants reported. Within the 2 weeks before study entry, each person in the exposed group met a COVID-19 case. Repertoires were generated with immunoSEQ multiplex PCR, while TCRdb's copy carries only in-frame clones and drops some. The sample lists 200,000 to 250,000 clones, 90% occurring once. The CDR3 length is 15 residues. The germline V and J ends were trimmed by 2 bases and 4 bases, with 9 bases remaining between them. The germline V gene encodes CDR1 SGHTA and CDR2 FQGNSA. A single count supports this clone. The chain is built from TRBV7-2 and TRBJ2-6; D is undetermined. Sequencing was done on a sample of PBMCs or T cells enriched from blood (not recorded which). The TCR sequence derives from a man aged 25-45 years who had been exposed to COVID-19. As DNA, the CDR3 is TGTGCCAGCAGCTTAAGAGCGCCCGGGGCCAACGTCCTGACTTTC. Encoded protein: CASSLRAPGANVLTF.